The table lists the clone carrying this T cell receptor beta chain with a few counts. Its target is unknown. This entry is derived from a study of radiotherapy plus CTLA-4 blockade in lung cancer. As for the study in general: Patients showed objective responses in under 20% of cases, and disease control was achieved by 31%. Study-wide findings and caveats: After treatment with radiotherapy plus ipilimumab, TCR clones that came from the tumor expanded in blood.

In chemo-refractory metastatic non-small-cell lung cancer, patients got ipilimumab CTLA-4 blockade together with focal radiation. The assay was immunoSEQ multiplex PCR, and TCRdb's table has in-frame clones only and misses some. This table holds just under 45,000 clones, roughly two thirds found once. The CDR3 is 19 amino acids. With V trimmed by 5 bases and J by 4 bases, 16 bases remained unmatched. CDR1 is LNHDA, CDR2 SQIVND, per germline (reference sequence). This specimen consisted of peripheral blood, obtained from a patient treated with radiotherapy plus ipilimumab. The chain combines TRBV19 with TRBJ1-5; 11 nucleotides match TRBD1. This receptor was taken from a human donor with non-small cell lung cancer who had a partial response to radiotherapy plus ipilimumab. The CDR3 loop reads CASSPHGTGGSRTNQPQHF. The CDR3 DNA reads TGTGCCAGTAGTCCTCATGGGACAGGGGGTTCCCGTACGAATCAGCCCCAGCATTTT. The whole variable domain, remainder taken from reference TRBV19 and TRBJ1-5, is DGGITQSPKYLFRKEGQNVTLSCEQNLNHDAMYWYRQDPGQGLRLIYYSQIVNDFQKGDIAEGYSVSREKKESFPLTVTSAQKNPTAFYLCASSPHGTGGSRTNQPQHFGDGTRLSIL.